This paragraph reports one TCR beta chain. The antigen is not known. The data originate from a study of Graves' ophthalmopathy and Graves' hyperthyroidism. About the study: Peripheral blood was obtained at first diagnosis, ahead of any treatment.

General study points: At about 69% sensitivity and 72.22% specificity, the model predicted progression of the ophthalmopathy. A majority of expanded thyroid clonotypes exceeding 0.001 frequency were likewise present in blood.

Germline CDR1 and CDR2: MNHNY and SVGAGI (reference sequence). V shed 2 bases and J shed 5 bases, with 22 bases lying between them. There are 17 residues in the CDR3. Amplifying from RNA transcripts, the study obtained TCR beta CDR3 regions. RT-PCR was first run with HTBI primers, then multiplex PCR in a second round. TCRdb used MiXCR to reprocess the multiplex PCR reads, holding one entry per CDR3 protein. This sample has 600,000 to 700,000 distinct CDR3 sequences, with 35% to 45% found just once. This chain uses TRBV6-6 with TRBJ2-7; no reliable D call. Sequences were obtained from peripheral blood. The sequence came from an adult man with Graves' ophthalmopathy. The DNA for the CDR3 is TGTGCCAGCAGTTACCTTCCCTTTGGTGGGATAGGCGACGAGCAGTACTTC. Translated: CASSYLPFGGIGDEQYF.